The 27 T cell receptor beta chains below come from one sample, sequenced in a study of cytomegalovirus exposure and HLA in healthy donors. Primers included in the PCR were 60 Vbeta and 13 Jbeta primers. Assay used: immunoSEQ multiplex PCR; TCRdb lists only in-frame clones, some missing. This sample has 110,000 to 150,000 clones, with around 75% found just once. Sample: PBMCs. The receptors originated from a man in his sixties in good health and CMV-seronegative.

The chain employs TRBV7-9 and TRBJ2-6, with 7 nucleotides matching TRBD1. CDR1 SEHNR and CDR2 FQNEAQ come from the germline V gene (reference sequence). The CDR3 loop spans 19 amino acids. Losses at the gene ends were 5 bases for V and 0 bases for J; bases not matched to a gene: 13. CDR3 amino acids: CASSTHLGTASSGANVLTF. The CDR3 coding sequence is TGTGCCAGCAGCACCCACCTCGGGACAGCGAGCTCTGGGGCCAACGTCCTGACTTTC.

This clone has just one count. CDR3 region: CASSLVVLSGNTIYF. DNA of the CDR3: TGTGCCAGCAGCTTAGTAGTTCTCTCTGGAAACACCATATATTTT. The chain is built from TRBV7-9 and TRBJ1-3; the D is unclear. The germline V gene has CDR1 SEHNR and CDR2 FQNEAQ (reference sequence). The CDR3 contains 15 residues. Trimming cost V 1 base and J 0 bases, with 7 bases left between them.

The rearrangement links TRBV9 to TRBJ2-1; 12 nucleotides align to TRBD2. This CDR3 region has 16 residues. Germline loops: CDR1 SGDLS, CDR2 YYNGEE. V trimming: 3 bases; J trimming: 6 bases; junction bases outside the gene matches: 7. The CDR3 region is CASSASSGRAPNEQFF. As DNA, the CDR3 is TGTGCCAGCAGCGCCTCTAGCGGGAGGGCGCCCAATGAGCAGTTCTTC.

CDR3 region: CASSESKGNIQYF. CDR3 nucleotide sequence: TGTGCCAGCAGTGAATCGAAGGGGAACATTCAGTACTTC. The rearrangement joins TRBV2 to TRBJ2-4, with D possibly matching TRBD1 (5 bases). Germline loops: CDR1 SNHLY, CDR2 FYNNEI. Trimming pared 2 bases from V and 7 bases from J, leaving 9 bases between. This CDR3 spans 13 amino acids.

The chain employs TRBV5-1 and TRBJ2-7, with 9 bases lining up with TRBD1. In germline, CDR1 is SGHRS, CDR2 YFSETQ. This CDR3 has 17 amino acids. With V trimmed by 1 base and J by 6 bases, 14 bases remained unmatched. For the CDR3, the DNA is TGCGCCAGCAGCTTGATTGATTCGGGGACAGGGCCTTCCGAGCAGTACTTC. The encoded protein is CASSLIDSGTGPSEQYF.

This clone was counted a few times. In DNA, the CDR3 is TGTGCCAGCAGTTTATCCCCGACAGGGCTACACTATGATACGCAGTATTTT. Its protein product is CASSLSPTGLHYDTQYF. The chain uses TRBV28 and TRBJ2-3; 7 bases are a match to TRBD1. There are 17 residues in the CDR3. Trimming removed 1 base from V and 6 bases from J; junction bases left unmatched: 13. Germline CDR1 MDHEN, CDR2 SYDVKM.

The CDR3 protein is CASSSGLAGGTDTQYF. The DNA for the CDR3 is TGTGCCAGCAGTTCGGGACTAGCGGGCGGCACAGATACGCAGTATTTT. V is TRBV11-2 and J is TRBJ2-3, with 12 nucleotides matching TRBD2. CDR1 and CDR2 from the germline V gene are SGHAT and FQNNGV. This CDR3 has 16 amino acids. V gave up 6 bases and J gave up 1 base; unmatched junction bases: 5. Supplemented by reference TRBV11-2 and TRBJ2-3, the full variable domain reads EAGVAQSPRYKIIEKRQSVAFWCNPISGHATLYWYQQILGQGPKLLIQFQNNGVVDDSQLPKDRFSAERLKGVDSTLKIQPAKLEDSAVYLCASSSGLAGGTDTQYFGPGTRLTVL.

This chain connects TRBV28 to TRBJ1-2, with 9 bases lining up with TRBD1. Germline lookup yields CDR1 MDHEN and CDR2 SYDVKM. With V trimmed by 6 bases and J by 4 bases, 9 bases remained unmatched. This CDR3 has 15 amino acids. For the CDR3, the DNA is TGTGCCAGCAGGTTTTCCGGGACAGGGATCTATGGCTACACCTTC. Protein: CASRFSGTGIYGYTF.

The chain carries TRBV28 and TRBJ2-2; maybe TRBD1 (6 bases). Germline lookup yields CDR1 MDHEN and CDR2 SYDVKM. CDR3 size: 15 residues. V lost 2 bases and J lost 6, with 13 bases in between. The CDR3 DNA sequence: TGTGCCAGCAGTTTAAACCCGACAGGCCCCGGGGAGCTGTTTTTT. Protein sequence: CASSLNPTGPGELFF.

This clone was detected a few times. The V and J genes are TRBV6-6 and TRBJ1-1, with D tentatively TRBD1 (6 bases). Germline V gene data show CDR1 as MNHNY and CDR2 as SVGAGI (reference sequence). V was cut by 7 bases and J by 6 bases, with 18 bases left in between. The length of the CDR3 is 14 residues. The CDR3 nucleotides read TGTGCCAGCACCCCGGGGGGGGGCAGTGCTGAAGCTTTCTTT. It yields the protein CASTPGGGSAEAFF.

This chain uses TRBV7-2 with TRBJ2-7, with 7 bases fitting TRBD2. CDR3 size: 16 residues. The trim removed 4 bases at V and 0 bases at J, leaving 9 bases unmatched. Germline CDR1 reads SGHTA; CDR2 reads FQGNSA. The CDR3 bases are TGTGCCAGCAGCTCCCTGGGGAGCGGGAACTCCTACGAGCAGTACTTC. It specifies CASSSLGSGNSYEQYF.

This clone has more than one count but fewer than ten. The chain couples TRBV6-5 to TRBJ1-5, with D unresolved. CDR1 is MNHEY, CDR2 SVGAGI, per germline. The V end was cut by 4 bases, the J end by 4 bases, with 5 bases between. The CDR3 totals 12 residues. The CDR3 is CASSFPNQPQHF. The CDR3 coding sequence is TGTGCCAGCAGTTTCCCAAATCAGCCCCAGCATTTT.

The chain recombines TRBV5-1 with TRBJ2-2; D not resolved. Germline-derived CDR1 and CDR2 are SGHRS and YFSETQ. The CDR3 is 17 amino acids. Trimming cost V 1 base and J 0 bases, with 13 bases left between them. DNA of the CDR3: TGCGCCAGCAGCTTGTGGTCTAGTCCCGCGAACACCGGGGAGCTGTTTTTT. This translates into CASSLWSSPANTGELFF. Full variable domain (outside the CDR3, taken from reference TRBV5-1 and TRBJ2-2): KAGVTQTPRYLIKTRGQQVTLSCSPISGHRSVSWYQQTPGQGLQFLFEYFSETQRNKGNFPGRFSGRQFSNSRSEMNVSTLELGDSALYLCASSLWSSPANTGELFFGEGSRLTVL.

CDR3 nucleotides: TGCAGCGTTGCTCTTGGGGGCCTGAACACTGAAGCTTTCTTT. Protein sequence: CSVALGGLNTEAFF. The rearrangement joins TRBV29-1 to TRBJ1-1; TRBD1 might be the D (6 bases). The length of the CDR3 is 14 residues. V lost 4 bases, J lost 0 bases, and 12 bases lay in between. The germline V gene encodes CDR1 SQVTM and CDR2 ANQGSEA.

This clone was seen once. This sequence joins TRBV6-5 and TRBJ2-7; 9 nucleotides agree with TRBD2. The CDR3 extends over 15 amino acids. Trimming took 8 bases from V and 2 from J; bases not matched to a gene: 10. Germline V gene lookup returns CDR1 MNHEY and CDR2 SVGAGI. CDR3 region: CASGQKREVAYEQYF. The CDR3 coding sequence is TGTGCCAGCGGGCAGAAGCGGGAGGTCGCCTACGAGCAGTACTTC.

The chain links TRBV25-1 to TRBJ2-1, with 8 bases that match TRBD2. V shed 2 bases and J 5 bases; nucleotides not matched to a gene: 2. The CDR3 totals 14 residues. The germline gives CDR1 MGHDK, CDR2 SYGVNS. The CDR3 coding sequence is TGTGCCAGCAGTGAAGCGGGAGGCCACAATGAGCAGTTCTTC. This sequence encodes CASSEAGGHNEQFF.

This chain joins TRBV7-3 and TRBJ2-6; perhaps TRBD2 as D (5 bases). The germline V gene encodes CDR1 SGHTA and CDR2 FQGTGA. Trimming shortened V by 3 bases and J by 0 bases, and 15 bases separated the two germline ends. The CDR3 is made up of 18 amino acids. The CDR3 nucleotides are TGTGCCAGCAGCTTCTCCGGACTTGCTAGCTCTGGGGCCAACGTCCTGACTTTC. This translates into CASSFSGLASSGANVLTF.

The chain uses TRBV19 and TRBJ2-7, with TRBD2 matching over 7 bases. V gave up 3 bases and J gave up 6 bases; unmatched junction bases: 2. Germline CDR1 LNHDA, CDR2 SQIVND (reference sequence). The length of the CDR3 is 12 residues. CDR3 bases: TGTGCCAGTAGTATTCGCGGGGGCGAGCAGTACTTC. Amino acids: CASSIRGGEQYF.

The chain recombines TRBV29-1 with TRBJ2-5, with a weak D call TRBD1 (5 bases). The CDR3 length is 13 residues. V was pared by 4 bases and J by 2 bases, with 11 bases between. Germline loops: CDR1 SQVTM, CDR2 ANQGSEA. The CDR3 DNA reads TGCAGCGTTGGGGTCGACAGTCAAGAGACCCAGTACTTC. This sequence encodes CSVGVDSQETQYF.

This clone was detected many times. The chain is built from TRBV5-4 and TRBJ1-5; D ambiguous. V lost 4 bases to trimming and J lost 7 bases, with 18 bases between them. The V gene's germline CDR1 is SGHNT and CDR2 YYREEE (reference sequence). CDR3 length: 15 residues. The DNA for the CDR3 is TGTGCCAGCAGCCCGCCACGAGGAGAGGAACAGCCCCAGCATTTT. Protein product: CASSPPRGEEQPQHF.

The chain is built from TRBV7-9 and TRBJ2-1, with a possible D match to TRBD2 (6 bases). Trimming stripped 4 bases from V and 5 bases from J, with 15 bases between. CDR1 and CDR2 (germline): SEHNR, FQNEAQ (reference sequence). There are 15 residues in the CDR3. The CDR3 sequence: CASSSIADPDNEQFF. The DNA of the CDR3 is TGTGCCAGCAGCTCCATAGCGGACCCAGACAATGAGCAGTTCTTC.

There are a few counts of this clone. The rearrangement uses TRBV9 and TRBJ2-2; TRBD1 aligns across 9 bases. Per germline, CDR1 SGDLS and CDR2 YYNGEE. V lost 4 bases and J lost 4; bases outside the gene matches: 8. The CDR3 consists of 16 residues. Here the CDR3 reads CASSRTGQGPTGELFF. DNA of the CDR3: TGTGCCAGCAGCCGGACCGGACAGGGGCCCACCGGGGAGCTGTTTTTT.

The rearrangement uses TRBV27 and TRBJ2-7, with D unresolved. The CDR3 loop spans 14 amino acids. In germline, CDR1 is MNHEY, CDR2 SMNVEV (reference sequence). V was shortened by 5 bases and J by 3 bases, with 14 bases between the two germline ends. DNA for the CDR3: TGTGCCAGCAGTCCCCTGACACCTTTCTACGAGCAGTACTTC. The encoded protein is CASSPLTPFYEQYF.

The DNA for the CDR3 is TGTGCCAGCAGCCAAGATCCCCTCCAGGGGGGTTCTAACTATGGCTACACCTTC. Translated, it gives CASSQDPLQGGSNYGYTF. J is TRBJ1-2 and V is TRBV4-2; the match to TRBD1 covers 7 bases. This CDR3 contains 18 residues. Trimming cost V 0 bases and J 0 bases; bases outside gene matches: 10. Germline V gene sequence: CDR1 LGHNA, CDR2 YNFKEQ.

To note about this clone: The sample contains more than one DNA sequence encoding this CDR3. The rearrangement uses TRBV11-2 and TRBJ2-7; D possibly corresponds to TRBD2 (6 bases). This CDR3 spans 14 amino acids. The germline V gene has CDR1 SGHAT and CDR2 FQNNGV. The V end was cut by 1 base, the J end by 1 base, with 8 bases between. The chain's CDR3 is CASSLVGGSYEQYF. CDR3 DNA: TGTGCCAGCAGCTTAGTCGGGGGATCCTACGAGCAGTACTTC.

The chain links TRBV10-3 to TRBJ2-2; TRBD2 matches 9 bases. From germline, CDR1 is ENHRY and CDR2 SYGVKD. V trimming: 6 bases; J trimming: 1 base; junction bases outside the gene matches: 0. The CDR3 has 14 amino acids. The CDR3 spells CAIRREGNTGELFF. For the CDR3, the DNA is TGTGCCATCAGGCGGGAGGGGAACACCGGGGAGCTGTTTTTT.

J is TRBJ2-7 and V is TRBV30, with TRBD1 as a possible D gene (6 bases). Trimming took 0 bases from V and 0 from J, leaving 12 bases between them. The length of the CDR3 is 15 residues. Looked up from germline, CDR1 is GTSNPN and CDR2 is SVGIG (reference sequence). The chain's CDR3 is CAWSVPGQSSYEQYF. The CDR3 region has the DNA TGTGCCTGGAGTGTACCGGGACAATCCTCCTACGAGCAGTACTTC.